This TCR beta chain was captured in a study of graft-versus-host responses after intestinal transplantation. Study-level findings and limits: The marrow of recipients harbored GvH clones, and ileum or blood showed some of them first.

Using immunoSEQ multiplex PCR, the repertoire was profiled, and TCRdb retains in-frame clones only, with some absent. The repertoire holds about 21,000 clones, with 55% to 70% as singletons. The CDR3 is 14 residues long. V was trimmed by 5 bases and J by 6 bases, leaving 15 bases between them. Sample: alloreactive CD4+ T cells from a mixed lymphocyte reaction culture, taken before intestinal transplant. Subset reported: CFSE-low proliferating T cells sorted from approximately 6-day pre-transplant mixed lymphocyte reaction (GvH or HvG direction). This receptor was taken from a human patient who received an intestinal transplant. This chain connects TRBV5-3 to TRBJ1-5; D call uncertain. TRBV5-3 is an open reading frame, and its role is uncertain. In nucleotides, the CDR3 is TGTGCCAGAAGTTCGCGCCCACCCCGTCAGCCCCAGCATTTT. It codes for CARSSRPPRQPQHF.